The present TCR beta chain was sequenced within a study of T cells in Graves' hyperthyroidism and ophthalmopathy. Per germline, CDR1 LNHDA and CDR2 SQIVND (reference sequence). This CDR3 is built from 15 residues. With 6 bases clipped from V and 9 bases from J, the junction kept 12 bases outside the gene matches. This clonotype was seen ten or more times. TCR beta CDR3 region amplification was performed from RNA transcripts. HTBI primers were used for first-round RT-PCR of the TCR CDR3. TCRdb ran MiXCR on the multiplex PCR reads and lists one entry per CDR3 protein. Seen here are over 200,000 distinct CDR3 sequences, roughly 15% observed once, and the top ten hold more than 10%.

This TCR was recovered from a woman between 40 and 55 years old with Graves' hyperthyroidism that later progressed to Graves' ophthalmopathy. Source material: blood. The chain uses TRBV19 and TRBJ1-5; 9 bases are shared with TRBD1. The CDR3, as DNA: TGTGCCAGTAGCCCTATATCGGGACAGGGTGGGCCCCAGCATTTT. It translates to CASSPISGQGGPQHF. Complete variable domain (other parts from reference TRBV19 and TRBJ1-5): DGGITQSPKYLFRKEGQNVTLSCEQNLNHDAMYWYRQDPGQGLRLIYYSQIVNDFQKGDIAEGYSVSREKKESFPLTVTSAQKNPTAFYLCASSPISGQGGPQHFGDGTRLSIL.